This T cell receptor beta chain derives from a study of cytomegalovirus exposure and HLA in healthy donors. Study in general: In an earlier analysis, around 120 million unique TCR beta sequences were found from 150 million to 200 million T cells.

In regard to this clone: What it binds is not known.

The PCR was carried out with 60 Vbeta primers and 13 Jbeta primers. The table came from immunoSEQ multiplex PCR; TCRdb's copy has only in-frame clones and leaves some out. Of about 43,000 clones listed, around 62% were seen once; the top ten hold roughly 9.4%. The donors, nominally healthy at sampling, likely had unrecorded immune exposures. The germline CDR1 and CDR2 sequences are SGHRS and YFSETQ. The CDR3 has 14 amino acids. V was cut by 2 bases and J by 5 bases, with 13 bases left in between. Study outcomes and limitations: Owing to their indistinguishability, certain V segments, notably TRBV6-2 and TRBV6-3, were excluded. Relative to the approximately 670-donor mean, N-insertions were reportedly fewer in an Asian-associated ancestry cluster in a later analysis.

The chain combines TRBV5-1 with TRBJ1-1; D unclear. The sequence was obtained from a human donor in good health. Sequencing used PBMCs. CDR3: CASSLRVSGTEAFF. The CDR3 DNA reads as TGCGCCAGCAGCTTACGGGTTTCGGGTACTGAAGCTTTCTTT.